The T cell receptor (beta chain) described here comes from a study of cytomegalovirus exposure and HLA in healthy donors. The study, taken as a whole, reports: TCR beta chain V- and J-gene trimming was linked, in a later analysis, to a missense variant in DCLRE1C. There were 150 to 200 TCR beta chains listed as cytomegalovirus-associated. Most sequenced TCRs were rare (though some public TCRs occurred in many donors). According to reports, the classifier identified cytomegalovirus status with high specificity and sensitivity.

PCR employed 60 Vbeta and 13 Jbeta primers. The method was immunoSEQ multiplex PCR; TCRdb's version includes in-frame clones alone and lacks a portion of them. The profile shows roughly 100,000 clones, under 80% of them singletons. V dropped 6 bases and J dropped 8; count of bases not matched to a gene: 13. Germline V gene data show CDR1 as LNHDA and CDR2 as SQIVND (reference sequence). CDR3 length equals 15 residues. Points on this clone: Its antigen is undetermined.

The TCR originated in a woman between 50 and 59 years old in good health and CMV-seropositive. Sequences were obtained from PBMCs. The gene calls are TRBV19 and TRBJ2-4; TRBD2 matches at 7 bases. CDR3 in DNA: TGTGCCAGTAGCGAGAGGGCCGGGGGGAGGGACATTCAGTACTTC. This encodes CASSERAGGRDIQYF.